Each of the 25 T cell receptor beta chains below was sequenced from the same sample in a study of blood T cell repertoires in COVID-19. TCRdb keeps only in-frame clones here, not all; method: immunoSEQ multiplex PCR. The sample lists roughly 290,000 clones, around nine tenths occurring once. Sequenced: peripheral blood. The origin of the receptors is a woman aged 25 to 39 with COVID-19, enrolled during active disease.

This chain connects TRBV2 to TRBJ2-7, with 7 nucleotides matching TRBD2. The CDR3 has 14 residues. Looked up from germline, CDR1 is SNHLY and CDR2 is FYNNEI. V lost 8 bases, J lost 2 bases, and 9 bases stayed unmatched. The CDR3 DNA is TGTGCCAGCGCGATAGCGGGCTTCCCCTACGAGCAGTACTTC. Its protein product is CASAIAGFPYEQYF.

This chain joins TRBV24-1 and TRBJ2-2; D remains unclear. Germline V lookup: CDR1 KGHDR, CDR2 SFDVKD. Trimming left V 2 bases short and J 4 bases short, with 4 bases between. This CDR3 is 13 amino acids long. The CDR3, as DNA: TGTGCCACCAGTGATTCTTTCACCGGGGAGCTGTTTTTT. Protein: CATSDSFTGELFF.

V and J are TRBV11-2 and TRBJ2-7; D perhaps matches TRBD1 (6 bases). CDR1 is SGHAT, CDR2 FQNNGV, per germline. Trimming stripped 3 bases from V and 6 bases from J, with 12 bases between. The CDR3 extends over 13 amino acids. This chain's CDR3 is CASSLGRGGEQYF. The CDR3 bases are TGTGCCAGCAGCTTGGGCAGGGGTGGCGAGCAGTACTTC.

The chain combines TRBV20-1 with TRBJ1-1; D is possibly TRBD1 (5 bases). This CDR3 contains 15 residues. Germline CDR1 DFQATT, CDR2 SNEGSKA (reference sequence). Between the trimmed V and J ends, which lost 3 bases and 0 bases, there was a span of 14 bases. The CDR3 loop reads CSASYPGGMNTEAFF. CDR3 in DNA: TGCAGTGCTAGTTACCCGGGGGGAATGAACACTGAAGCTTTCTTT.

V and J are TRBV28 and TRBJ1-4; TRBD1 might be the D (6 bases). The V and J ends lost 0 bases and 8 bases respectively, with 10 bases between them. CDR1 and CDR2 (germline): MDHEN, SYDVKM. This CDR3 region has 14 residues. The CDR3 DNA sequence: TGTGCCAGCAGTTTATGGGGGGGGCGGGAAAAACTGTTTTTT. Protein: CASSLWGGREKLFF.

This chain links TRBV28 with TRBJ2-1; 7 bases agree with TRBD2. The CDR3 is made up of 13 amino acids. V dropped 11 bases and J dropped 7; count of bases not matched to a gene: 11. Per the germline V gene, CDR1 is MDHEN and CDR2 is SYDVKM. This CDR3 reads CAWGGRVKNEQFF. The CDR3, as DNA: TGTGCCTGGGGAGGGCGCGTGAAGAATGAGCAGTTCTTC.

The V gene is TRBV24-1, the J gene TRBJ2-2; TRBD2 aligns across 12 bases. The CDR3 loop spans 16 amino acids. The germline V gene encodes CDR1 KGHDR and CDR2 SFDVKD. V lost 4 bases, J lost 7 bases, and 6 bases stayed unmatched. Here the CDR3 reads CATSDSSGRAGGELFF. In DNA, the CDR3 is TGTGCCACCAGTGACTCTAGCGGGAGGGCAGGCGGGGAGCTGTTTTTT.

The chain links TRBV5-6 to TRBJ2-5, with D perhaps TRBD1 (6 bases). CDR1 and CDR2 (germline): SGHDT, YYEEEE. The V end was cut by 4 bases, the J end by 1 base, with 17 bases between. The CDR3 runs 16 residues. This chain's CDR3 is CASSLDTPGVQETQYF. The CDR3 bases are TGTGCCAGCAGCCTGGATACCCCAGGGGTCCAAGAGACCCAGTACTTC.

The V gene is TRBV5-1, the J gene TRBJ1-3, with D tentatively TRBD1 (5 bases). Between the trimmed V and J ends, which lost 0 bases and 0 bases, there was a span of 10 bases. The CDR3 covers 16 residues. Germline V gene lookup returns CDR1 SGHRS and CDR2 YFSETQ. The CDR3 protein is CASSLGTGFSGNTIYF. CDR3 coding DNA: TGCGCCAGCAGCTTGGGTACAGGATTCTCTGGAAACACCATATATTTT. Full variable domain (outside the CDR3, taken from reference TRBV5-1 and TRBJ1-3): KAGVTQTPRYLIKTRGQQVTLSCSPISGHRSVSWYQQTPGQGLQFLFEYFSETQRNKGNFPGRFSGRQFSNSRSEMNVSTLELGDSALYLCASSLGTGFSGNTIYFGEGSWLTVV.

The rearrangement links TRBV19 to TRBJ2-3, with 7 bases lining up with TRBD1. V lost 4 bases and J lost 2; bases outside the gene matches: 6. Germline-derived CDR1 and CDR2 are LNHDA and SQIVND (reference sequence). The CDR3 runs 15 residues. The CDR3 sequence is CASSTRDSITDTQYF. The CDR3 coding sequence is TGTGCCAGTAGTACCCGGGACAGCATCACAGATACGCAGTATTTT. Combining the CDR3 with reference TRBV19 and TRBJ2-3 gives the whole variable domain DGGITQSPKYLFRKEGQNVTLSCEQNLNHDAMYWYRQDPGQGLRLIYYSQIVNDFQKGDIAEGYSVSREKKESFPLTVTSAQKNPTAFYLCASSTRDSITDTQYFGPGTRLTVL.

This chain links TRBV24-1 with TRBJ2-1; the D gene is possibly TRBD2 (5 bases). This CDR3 is built from 12 residues. Trimming removed 9 bases from V and 7 bases from J, with 12 bases in between. Germline values: CDR1 KGHDR, CDR2 SFDVKD. Here the CDR3 DNA reads TGTGCCACCGGAAGCTCGGGAAATGAGCAGTTCTTC. The encoded protein is CATGSSGNEQFF.

The rearrangement links TRBV10-3 to TRBJ2-5; 7 positions agree with TRBD1. Per the germline V gene, CDR1 is ENHRY and CDR2 is SYGVKD. V lost 10 bases to trimming and J lost 1 base; unmatched junction nucleotides: 9. The CDR3 is 14 residues long. The DNA of the CDR3 is TGTGCCACTCGACAGGGCCAGGTCCAAGAGACCCAGTACTTC. It codes for CATRQGQVQETQYF.

The chain joins TRBV28 to TRBJ1-5; a possible D gene is TRBD1 (6 bases). V shed 3 bases and J shed 5 bases, with 14 bases lying between them. From germline, CDR1 is MDHEN and CDR2 SYDVKM. The length of the CDR3 is 15 residues. CDR3 loop: CASSLDGTPYQPQHF. CDR3 coding DNA: TGTGCCAGCAGTTTGGACGGGACACCTTATCAGCCCCAGCATTTT.

The chain has TRBV5-4 and TRBJ2-2, with TRBD1 identical over 7 bases. The junction had 13 bases not matched to a gene; V was cut back by 4 bases and J by 7 bases. CDR1 and CDR2 (germline): SGHNT, YYREEE (reference sequence). The CDR3 totals 16 residues. The CDR3 loop reads CASSLTGTARVGELFF. The CDR3 DNA is TGTGCCAGCAGCCTCACCGGGACAGCAAGGGTCGGGGAGCTGTTTTTT.

Details on this clone: The identical CDR3 is also encoded by other nucleotide sequences in the sample. The rearrangement links TRBV18 to TRBJ2-1, with D maybe TRBD1 (6 bases). Germline values: CDR1 KGHSH, CDR2 LQKENI. The CDR3 has 15 amino acids. Trimming cost V 2 bases and J 1 base, with 9 bases left between them. The CDR3 DNA sequence: TGTGCCAGCTCACCAGATAGGGGGTCCTACAATGAGCAGTTCTTC. Translated: CASSPDRGSYNEQFF.

The V call is TRBV19, the J call TRBJ1-6; D is ambiguous. With 5 bases removed from V and 14 bases from J, the gap between germline ends came to 16 bases. The CDR3 loop spans 13 amino acids. Germline CDR1 LNHDA, CDR2 SQIVND (reference sequence). CDR3 region: CASSFPGLTSLHF. In DNA, the CDR3 is TGTGCCAGTAGTTTTCCCGGACTGACGTCCCTCCACTTT.

V is TRBV4-3 and J is TRBJ2-1; weak D call: TRBD2 (6 bases). The CDR3 spans 17 residues. Germline V gives CDR1 LGHNA, CDR2 YSLEER. V gave up 0 bases and J gave up 4 bases, with 16 bases separating them. As DNA, the CDR3 is TGCGCCAGCAGCCAAGATCTGGAGGGAGCAGGTTACAATGAGCAGTTCTTC. The encoded protein is CASSQDLEGAGYNEQFF.

This sequence joins TRBV27 and TRBJ2-1; D remains ambiguous. The ends were cut back, 4 bases at V and 3 bases at J, with 7 bases in the middle. Per the germline V gene, CDR1 is MNHEY and CDR2 is SMNVEV (reference sequence). This CDR3 is 13 amino acids long. Here the CDR3 reads CASSSGRYNEQFF. In DNA, the CDR3 is TGTGCCAGCAGTTCCGGTCGCTACAATGAGCAGTTCTTC.

The chain joins TRBV28 to TRBJ2-3; TRBD2 aligns across 10 bases. The V gene end was trimmed by 7 bases and the J gene end by 5 bases; junction bases not matched to a gene: 18. Germline CDR1 MDHEN, CDR2 SYDVKM. This CDR3 region has 18 residues. The CDR3: CASTRPLGASGREDTQYF. CDR3 nucleotide sequence: TGTGCCAGCACGCGCCCCCTCGGGGCTAGCGGGAGAGAAGATACGCAGTATTTT.

This chain uses TRBV4-1 with TRBJ1-5; TRBD1 might be the D (6 bases). The CDR3 is 16 residues long. V gave up 1 base and J gave up 2 bases, with 12 bases separating them. Germline V lookup: CDR1 MGHRA, CDR2 YSYEKL. CDR3 coding DNA: TGCGCCAGCAGCCAAGTTCCGGGGGGGCGCAATCAGCCCCAGCATTTT. This translates into CASSQVPGGRNQPQHF.

The J gene is TRBJ2-3, the V gene TRBV5-4; 8 bases align to TRBD1. Germline V CDR1 and CDR2: SGHNT, YYREEE (reference sequence). The CDR3 is 16 amino acids. Germline trimming cut 3 bases from V and 5 bases from J; bases unmatched to any gene: 11. The CDR3, as DNA: TGTGCCAGCAGCTCGATAAACGGACAGGGTGAAGATACGCAGTATTTT. As protein: CASSSINGQGEDTQYF.

The chain recombines TRBV2 with TRBJ2-4; 8 bases align to TRBD1. V shed 6 bases, J shed 6 bases, and the junction held 10 bases outside the gene matches. CDR1 SNHLY and CDR2 FYNNEI come from the germline V gene. This CDR3 has 15 residues. The CDR3 DNA follows: TGTGCCAGCAGCCTTCAGGGGGCGACTGGAAACATTCAGTACTTC. Its protein is CASSLQGATGNIQYF.

The chain joins TRBV7-9 to TRBJ1-6, with 7 positions matching TRBD1. J gave up 15 bases and V 0 bases, and 5 bases lay outside the gene matches. Germline assignment: CDR1 SEHNR and CDR2 FQNEAQ (reference sequence). CDR3 length: 13 amino acids. The CDR3 sequence: CASSLATGNVLHF. In DNA, the CDR3 is TGTGCCAGCAGCTTAGCGACAGGGAACGTCCTCCACTTT.

The chain links TRBV10-2 to TRBJ2-1; 11 bases align to TRBD2. Germline V lookup: CDR1 WSHSY, CDR2 SAAADI. Losses at the gene ends were 7 bases for V and 5 bases for J; bases not matched to a gene: 10. This CDR3 comprises 16 residues. The CDR3 loop reads CASTETGTSGDNEQFF. The DNA of the CDR3 is TGCGCCAGCACCGAGACCGGGACTAGCGGCGACAATGAGCAGTTCTTC.

V usage is TRBV6-2 or TRBV6-3 and J usage is TRBJ2-2; 7 bases agree with TRBD2. This CDR3 is built from 16 residues. Per the germline V gene, CDR1 is MNHEY and CDR2 is SVGEGT. V lost 2 bases and J lost 1; bases outside the gene matches: 4. The CDR3 reads CASSYQGLVNTGELFF. For the CDR3, the DNA is TGTGCCAGCAGTTACCAAGGACTAGTGAACACCGGGGAGCTGTTTTTT.